The present entry profiles one T cell receptor (beta chain) with its context. Its antigen is not identified. This specimen comes from a study of blood T cells in healthy people across ages. The length of the CDR3 is 15 residues. Germline lookup yields CDR1 SNHLY and CDR2 FYNNEI. V shed 3 bases and J shed 1 base, with 11 bases lying between them. Findings and caveats of the study: Researchers deemed the diversity estimates from one million T cells underestimates. With donor CMV status unknown, expanded clonotype changes were possibly confounded.

For the second PCR, which ran for about 6 to 11 cycles, a sample-barcoded 5' primer and a J-beta primer mix were used. Each CDR3 protein is one row after TCRdb ran MiXCR on the 5' RACE reads. The data show about 720,000 distinct CDR3 sequences, 22% seen once. This sequence originates from a man between 65 and 85 years old in good health. Sequenced: blood. The chain employs TRBV2 and TRBJ2-3; TRBD1 or TRBD2 may be the D gene (5 bases each). This CDR3 is CASSDEGMGTDTQYF. The CDR3 DNA is TGTGCCAGCAGTGATGAGGGGATGGGCACAGATACGCAGTATTTT.